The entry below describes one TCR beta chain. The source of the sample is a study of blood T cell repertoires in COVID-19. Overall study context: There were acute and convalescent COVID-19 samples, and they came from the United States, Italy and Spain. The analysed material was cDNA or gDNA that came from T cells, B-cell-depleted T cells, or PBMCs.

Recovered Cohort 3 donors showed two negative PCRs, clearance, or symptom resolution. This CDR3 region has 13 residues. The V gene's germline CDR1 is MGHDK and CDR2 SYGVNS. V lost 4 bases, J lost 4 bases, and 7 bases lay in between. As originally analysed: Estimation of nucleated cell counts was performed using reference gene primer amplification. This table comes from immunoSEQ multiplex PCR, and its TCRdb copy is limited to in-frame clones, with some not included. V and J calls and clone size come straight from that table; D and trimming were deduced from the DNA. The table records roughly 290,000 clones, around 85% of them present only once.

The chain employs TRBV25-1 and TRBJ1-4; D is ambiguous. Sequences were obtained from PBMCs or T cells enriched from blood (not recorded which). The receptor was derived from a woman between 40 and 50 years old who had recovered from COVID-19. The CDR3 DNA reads TGTGCCAGCAGTGGCAGAAATAATGAAAAACTGTTTTTT. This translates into CASSGRNNEKLFF. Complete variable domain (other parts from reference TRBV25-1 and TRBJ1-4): EADIYQTPRYLVIGTGKKITLECSQTMGHDKMYWYQQDPGMELHLIHYSYGVNSTEKGDLSSESTVSRIRTEHFPLTLESARPSHTSQYLCASSGRNNEKLFFGSGTQLSVL.